This note documents a single T cell receptor (beta chain) sequence. The antigen this receptor binds is unknown. Per-nucleotide qualities are absent, and no much larger clonotype sits a single base away. The donors were healthy, HIV-negative adults who had no recently reported acute infections or vaccinations. Only Caucasian adults living in Nashville, Tennessee, USA were represented among the donors. Magnetic negative selection was used to enrich CD4+ T cells, after which naive cells were positively selected on CD45RA and the negative fraction became the memory subset. Blood was collected by leukapheresis, and PBMCs were isolated by Ficoll-Histopaque density gradient centrifugation and then cryopreserved in liquid nitrogen vapor phase. Purity and quantity of every magnetically sorted T cell population were checked by analytical flow cytometry. Each sorted fraction had its genomic DNA isolated and then quantified by UV absorbance on a Nanodrop 2000c.

TCR CDR3 regions were amplified from genomic DNA by multiplex PCR using the deep immunoSEQ assay. For each cell subset, the extracted genomic DNA was distributed evenly across all wells of several immunoSEQ 96-well plates, and each plate served as one replicate. For sorted subsets, approximately 0.2 ug of genomic DNA, equivalent to 30,000 or so T cell genomes, went into each replicate PCR. The purified libraries were quantified using a Qubit 3.0 fluorometer, sized with a Bioanalyzer 2100, and then quantified again using the KAPA Library Quantification kit. A separate single-read 150-cycle Illumina NextSeq 550 flow cell was used to sequence each immunoSEQ 96-well plate. As for the authors' bioinformatics: Because the immunoSEQ output included only junctional sequences and no quality scores, the filtering could not be the same as the filtering used for full-length reads. Sequences were annotated with PyIR, a Python wrapper for IgBLAST v1.9, using IMGT germline references to assign V/J genes and CDR3. Reads were filtered out if the reads had weak V/J assignments (E-value above 1e-6), no CDR3, stop codons, out-of-frame junctions, or ambiguous translated residues. V3J clonotypes were defined as sequences sharing the same inferred V gene, J gene, and CDR3 amino acid sequence. Percentage overlap between repertoires was calculated by dividing the number of shared unique clonotypes by the size of the smaller repertoire. Richness of each repertoire was evaluated using RTK rarefaction, the Chao1 estimator, and Recon v2.1 estimates of unobserved clonotypes. Generation probabilities were computed with OLGA for all TCRbeta clonotypes obtained by the gDNA method from four donors. In TCRdb, the immuneACCESS table is reduced to in-frame sequences with V and J assigned. These tables do not hold every clone; where another copy was compared, an unresolved V gene accounts for under half, and the others remain unexplained. V, J and clone size reflect that table, while D and trimming were determined from the DNA. The table for this sample lists roughly 1,000,000 clones; about 84% of them were counted only once. Together, the top ten hold under 0.6% of the sample.

V has 7 bases trimmed and J has 3 bases trimmed; junction bases matching no gene number 10. The germline V gene provides CDR1 MNHNS and CDR2 SASEGT. Counted from cysteine to phenylalanine, this CDR3 has 16 amino acids. Kept here is only the CDR3 DNA, which spans 48 bases and is read in frame from base 1. The data were taken from a study of shared clonotypes between healthy human individuals (TCRdb year 2020). A note on the overall study: The cohort comprised a couple of women and a few men aged 18 to 49 years. Different laboratories and diverse techniques were used to prepare libraries and sequence TCR repertoires, to increase sequencing depth and limit assay-specific biases. For each donor, CD4 naive and CD4 memory were each given three plates, CD8 naive was given two plates, and CD8 memory was given one plate. To estimate repertoire size and how much clonotypes are shared between individuals, the study performed deep sequencing of blood TCR repertoires from a few healthy adults. Between about 0.94 and 8.9 billion PBMCs per donor were obtained by leukapheresis. General findings and caveats noted by the study authors: Sharing across a few donors was observed for about 5% of naive CD4, less than 4% of naive CD8, about 2.3% of memory CD4, and over 0.3% of memory CD8 clonotypes. Sampling was limited to blood, and TCR repertoires in tissue likely differ from TCR repertoires in blood. The small number of donors limited the genetic and exposure-history diversity represented. Rarefaction of sorted-subset datasets indicated incomplete sequencing despite the large sequencing depth. Pairwise subsampling led to the expectation that sequencing depth would affect the degree of clonotype sharing among donors. Naive subsets generally had larger estimated clonotype richness than memory subsets did. Clonotypes shared by all four sorted-subset donors showed higher generation probabilities than non-shared clonotypes.

Recombination joined TRBV6-1 with TRBJ2-2; TRBD1 lines up with 8 middle nucleotides. The specimen sequenced was memory CD4+ T cells from PBMCs. The label giving this sample's cell subset or site can be read as: CD45RA-negative fraction. The clonotype comes from a man aged 18 to 30 in good health. Some clones in this sample may be carry-over from other donors' samples. In nucleotides, the sequence is TGTGCCAGCAATGATCCAGGGGGCGGGGACACCGGGGAGCTGTTTTTT. Its protein product is CASNDPGGGDTGELFF.